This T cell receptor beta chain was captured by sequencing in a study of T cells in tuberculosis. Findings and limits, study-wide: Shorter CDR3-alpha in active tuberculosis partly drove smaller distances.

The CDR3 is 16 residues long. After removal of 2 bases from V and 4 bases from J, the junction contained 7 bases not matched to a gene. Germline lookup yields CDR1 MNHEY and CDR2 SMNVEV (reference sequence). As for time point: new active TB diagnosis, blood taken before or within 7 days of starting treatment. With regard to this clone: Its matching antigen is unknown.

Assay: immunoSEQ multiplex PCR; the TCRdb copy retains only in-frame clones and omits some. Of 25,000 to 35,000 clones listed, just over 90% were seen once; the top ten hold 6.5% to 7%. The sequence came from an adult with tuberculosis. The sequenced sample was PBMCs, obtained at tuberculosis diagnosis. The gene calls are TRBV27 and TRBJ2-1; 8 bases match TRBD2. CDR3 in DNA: TGTGCCAGCAGTTTAGCGGCGGGGGGCGTATACAATGAGCAGTTCTTC. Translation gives CASSLAAGGVYNEQFF.